The 3 T cell receptor beta chains in this list originate from one sample, sequenced in a study of blood T cell repertoires in COVID-19. Clones were sequenced by immunoSEQ multiplex PCR, and TCRdb holds only the in-frame ones, with some missing. The repertoire holds over 50,000 clones, with approximately 86% as singletons. Material: peripheral blood. Source of these receptors: a human donor in a cohort sampled during active COVID-19.

This rearrangement joins TRBV5-6 to TRBJ2-1, with 8 nucleotides matching TRBD1. CDR1 SGHDT and CDR2 YYEEEE come from the germline V gene. Trimming removed 1 base from V and 4 bases from J; junction bases left unmatched: 7. The length of the CDR3 is 16 residues. This chain's CDR3 is CASSLYAGGLYNEQFF. In nucleotides, the CDR3 is TGTGCCAGCAGCTTGTACGCAGGGGGCCTTTACAATGAGCAGTTCTTC.

The chain has TRBV6-5 and TRBJ2-1; TRBD2 matches 8 bases. The length of the CDR3 is 15 residues. After removal of 6 bases from V and 6 bases from J, the junction contained 10 bases not matched to a gene. CDR1 and CDR2 (germline): MNHEY, SVGAGI. The CDR3 DNA is TGTGCCAGCAGGTCCGGGACTAGGGGTCTCAATGAGCAGTTCTTC. Translating gives CASRSGTRGLNEQFF.

CDR3 loop: CASSFGRGQWGNQPQHF. CDR3 sequence (DNA): TGTGCCAGCAGTTTTGGTAGGGGTCAGTGGGGCAATCAGCCCCAGCATTTT. This rearrangement joins TRBV27 to TRBJ1-5; weak D call: TRBD1 (5 bases). Looked up from germline, CDR1 is MNHEY and CDR2 is SMNVEV (reference sequence). The CDR3 runs 17 residues. The V end lost 3 bases, the J end lost 2 bases, and 17 bases lay between the germline ends.